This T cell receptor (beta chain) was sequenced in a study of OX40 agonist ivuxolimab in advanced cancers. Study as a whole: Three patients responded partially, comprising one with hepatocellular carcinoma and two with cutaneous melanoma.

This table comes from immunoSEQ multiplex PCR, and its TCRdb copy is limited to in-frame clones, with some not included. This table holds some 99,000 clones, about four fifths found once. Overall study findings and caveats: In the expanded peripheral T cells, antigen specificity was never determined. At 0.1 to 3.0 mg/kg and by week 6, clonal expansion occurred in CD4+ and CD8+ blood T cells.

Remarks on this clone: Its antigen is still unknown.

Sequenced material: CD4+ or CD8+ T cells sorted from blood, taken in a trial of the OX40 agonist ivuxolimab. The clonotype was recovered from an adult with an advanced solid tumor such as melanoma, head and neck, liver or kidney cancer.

CDR3 coding DNA: TGTGCCAGTAGTAAAACAGGGAGCTCCTACAATGAGCAGTTCTTC. It translates to CASSKTGSSYNEQFF. The genes are TRBV19 and TRBJ2-1; TRBD1 is a possible D gene (6 bases). The CDR3 covers 15 residues. CDR1 is LNHDA and CDR2 is SQIVND in the germline V gene (reference sequence). Trimming stripped 4 bases from V and 0 bases from J, with 10 bases between.